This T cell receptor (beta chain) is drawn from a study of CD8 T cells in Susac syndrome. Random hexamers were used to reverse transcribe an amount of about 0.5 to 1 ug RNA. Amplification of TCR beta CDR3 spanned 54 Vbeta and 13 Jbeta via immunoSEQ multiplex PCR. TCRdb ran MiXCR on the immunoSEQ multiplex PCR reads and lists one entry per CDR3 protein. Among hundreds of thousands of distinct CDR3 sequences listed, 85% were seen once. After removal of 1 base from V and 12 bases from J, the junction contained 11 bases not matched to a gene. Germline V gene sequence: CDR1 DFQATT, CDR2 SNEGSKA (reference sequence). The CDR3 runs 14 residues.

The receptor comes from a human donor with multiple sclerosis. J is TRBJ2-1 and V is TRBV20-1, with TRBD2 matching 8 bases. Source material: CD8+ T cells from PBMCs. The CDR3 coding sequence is TGCAGTGCTAGAGGACTAGCGCTAGACCAGGGGCAGTTCTTC. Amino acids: CSARGLALDQGQFF.